A single sample is the source of the 3 T cell receptor beta chains below, sequenced in a study of graft-versus-host responses after intestinal transplantation. TCRdb's table, derived via immunoSEQ multiplex PCR, lists solely in-frame clones and lacks some. The sample includes 15,000 to 20,000 clones, around 87% of them seen just once. Here the sequenced sample was bone marrow, taken around 120 days after intestinal transplantation. The receptors shown here come from a human patient who received an intestinal transplant, so some T cells may come from the graft donor.

The V call is TRBV7-2, the J call TRBJ1-4; no clear D gene. The CDR3 has 17 residues. Germline CDR1 is SGHTA and CDR2 is FQGNSA. Trimming removed 0 bases from V and 5 bases from J, with 16 bases in between. The DNA of the CDR3 is TGTGCCAGCAGCTTAGCGCCCCCAGGACTCGGGAATGAAAAACTGTTTTTT. Translation: CASSLAPPGLGNEKLFF. Based on the CDR3 plus reference TRBV7-2 and TRBJ1-4, the full variable domain is GAGVSQSPSNKVTEKGKDVELRCDPISGHTALYWYRQSLGQGLEFLIYFQGNSAPDKSGLPSDRFSAERTGGSVSTLTIQRTQQEDSAVYLCASSLAPPGLGNEKLFFGSGTQLSVL.

The chain has TRBV11-2 and TRBJ2-3; D is perhaps TRBD2 (6 bases). CDR1 is SGHAT and CDR2 is FQNNGV in the germline V gene. This CDR3 spans 15 amino acids. V was trimmed by 3 bases and J by 1 base, leaving 11 bases between them. The CDR3 spells CASSLGLLGTDTQYF. CDR3 nucleotide sequence: TGTGCCAGCAGCTTGGGACTCCTTGGCACAGATACGCAGTATTTT.

The chain couples TRBV5-1 to TRBJ1-5; the D gene is possibly TRBD1 (5 bases). Trimming left V 0 bases short and J 3 bases short, with 10 bases between. Germline loops: CDR1 SGHRS, CDR2 YFSETQ. This CDR3 has 15 amino acids. The DNA for the CDR3 is TGCGCCAGCAGCTTGGGGCAGGGAGACAATCAGCCCCAGCATTTT. Protein product: CASSLGQGDNQPQHF.